These 14 T cell receptor beta chains share one sample of origin, sequenced in a study of blood T cell repertoires in COVID-19. Measured with immunoSEQ multiplex PCR; TCRdb has only the in-frame clones, and not every one. The sample contains more than 200,000 clones, under 90% of which appear only once. Input material: peripheral blood. These receptors all stem from a woman older than 75 with COVID-19, enrolled during active disease.

V and J are TRBV19 and TRBJ2-2; D is undetermined. The V and J ends lost 6 bases and 8 bases respectively, with 19 bases between them. The CDR3 sequence is 15 residues long. From germline, CDR1 is LNHDA and CDR2 SQIVND (reference sequence). The CDR3 loop is CASRWLPGSPGELFF. Written as DNA, the CDR3 is TGTGCCAGTAGGTGGCTCCCAGGATCCCCGGGGGAGCTGTTTTTT.

This sequence joins TRBV6-2 or TRBV6-3 and TRBJ1-1, with D hard to call. There are 12 residues in the CDR3. Per germline, CDR1 MNHEY and CDR2 SVGEGT. The V gene lost 0 bases and the J gene lost 8 bases, with 7 bases spanning the gap. CDR3 DNA: TGTGCCAGCAGTTACTCAAGAGCCGAAGCTTTCTTT. It yields the protein CASSYSRAEAFF.

The J gene is TRBJ1-1, the V gene TRBV28; D is unresolved. The CDR3 sequence is 15 residues long. Germline lookup yields CDR1 MDHEN and CDR2 SYDVKM. Trimming pared 3 bases from V and 0 bases from J, leaving 11 bases between. The DNA for the CDR3 is TGTGCCAGCAGTTTGGGAGGGCCCCTGAACACTGAAGCTTTCTTT. It codes for CASSLGGPLNTEAFF.

The chain carries TRBV7-9 and TRBJ2-2; 11 bases align to TRBD1. The CDR3 sequence is 16 residues long. The germline V gene encodes CDR1 SEHNR and CDR2 FQNEAQ (reference sequence). Trimming removed 6 bases from V and 4 bases from J; junction bases left unmatched: 7. CDR3 DNA: TGTGCCAGCAGTCCTCTCGGGACAGGGGGCACCGGGGAGCTGTTTTTT. Translation: CASSPLGTGGTGELFF.

The CDR3 is CASSLAESQYNEQFF. DNA of the CDR3: TGTGCCAGCAGCTTAGCGGAGTCCCAATACAATGAGCAGTTCTTC. This chain connects TRBV7-9 to TRBJ2-1; D is unresolved. Germline lookup yields CDR1 SEHNR and CDR2 FQNEAQ (reference sequence). Trimming pared 0 bases from V and 4 bases from J, leaving 10 bases between. This CDR3 has 15 amino acids.

The V and J genes are TRBV9 and TRBJ2-2; D might be TRBD2 (6 bases). This CDR3 has 14 amino acids. Germline lookup yields CDR1 SGDLS and CDR2 YYNGEE. Trimming shortened V by 3 bases and J by 7 bases, and 13 bases separated the two germline ends. In DNA, the CDR3 is TGTGCCAGCAGCGCGGGGGTCGTAGGCGGGGAGCTGTTTTTT. It yields the protein CASSAGVVGGELFF.

The chain recombines TRBV28 with TRBJ1-5, with D perhaps TRBD1 (5 bases). The CDR3 is 16 amino acids. Germline CDR1 is MDHEN and CDR2 is SYDVKM. Trimming took off 4 bases at V and 0 bases at J, with 13 bases between the two ends. The CDR3 coding sequence is TGTGCCAGCAGTTCGGGGGGTCGGTATAGCAATCAGCCCCAGCATTTT. It is translated as CASSSGGRYSNQPQHF.

The gene calls are TRBV11-2 and TRBJ2-5; D is perhaps TRBD2 (6 bases). In germline, CDR1 is SGHAT, CDR2 FQNNGV. The CDR3 runs 17 residues. V lost 0 bases and J 4 bases, leaving 18 bases between the germline ends. The CDR3 spells CASSLDLIGTGRETQYF. CDR3 DNA: TGTGCCAGCAGCTTAGATCTTATAGGGACTGGGAGAGAGACCCAGTACTTC.

The rearrangement uses TRBV28 and TRBJ2-1, with 7 nucleotides matching TRBD1. V trimming: 5 bases; J trimming: 3 bases; junction bases outside the gene matches: 7. CDR3 length: 15 residues. Germline-derived CDR1 and CDR2 are MDHEN and SYDVKM. Here the CDR3 DNA reads TGTGCCAGCAGTACGACAGGGCAGAACTACAATGAGCAGTTCTTC. It codes for CASSTTGQNYNEQFF.

V is TRBV7-8 and J is TRBJ1-3; perhaps TRBD1 as D (5 bases). The CDR3 is made up of 17 amino acids. Deletions cut 0 bases from V and 2 bases from J, with 14 bases between. Germline V CDR1 and CDR2: SGHVS, FQNEAQ. This CDR3 reads CASSLATEAWAGNTIYF. In DNA, the CDR3 is TGTGCCAGCAGCTTAGCGACAGAGGCTTGGGCTGGAAACACCATATATTTT.

The chain carries TRBV6-5 and TRBJ1-3; TRBD1 aligns across 7 bases. Trimming cost V 7 bases and J 0 bases; bases outside gene matches: 6. This CDR3 is built from 15 residues. Germline CDR1 and CDR2: MNHEY and SVGAGI. The CDR3 coding sequence is TGTGCCAGCACCCGGGACAGCCTCTCTGGAAACACCATATATTTT. Amino acids: CASTRDSLSGNTIYF.

The chain uses TRBV2 and TRBJ1-6; perhaps TRBD1 as D (5 bases). The germline CDR1 and CDR2 sequences are SNHLY and FYNNEI. The CDR3 loop spans 13 amino acids. V lost 6 bases and J 9 bases, leaving 12 bases between the germline ends. For the CDR3, the DNA is TGTGCCAGCAGGACCGGGGGAGGTTCACCCCTCCACTTT. Translation: CASRTGGGSPLHF.

The chain has TRBV5-1 and TRBJ1-4; D perhaps matches TRBD1 (5 bases). V was trimmed by 4 bases and J by 2 bases, leaving 15 bases between them. Germline CDR1 SGHRS, CDR2 YFSETQ. This CDR3 region has 16 residues. The CDR3 here is CASSRSGKSTNEKLFF. CDR3 bases: TGCGCCAGCAGCCGGTCAGGGAAGTCGACTAATGAAAAACTGTTTTTT.

The rearrangement joins TRBV9 to TRBJ2-5; 11 bases are a match to TRBD2. CDR3 size: 15 residues. The germline V gene encodes CDR1 SGDLS and CDR2 YYNGEE. J was trimmed by 5 bases and V by 4 bases; bases with no gene match: 7. CDR3 sequence (DNA): TGTGCCAGCAGCTCCCGGACTAGCGGGCGGGAGACCCAGTACTTC. It yields the protein CASSSRTSGRETQYF.